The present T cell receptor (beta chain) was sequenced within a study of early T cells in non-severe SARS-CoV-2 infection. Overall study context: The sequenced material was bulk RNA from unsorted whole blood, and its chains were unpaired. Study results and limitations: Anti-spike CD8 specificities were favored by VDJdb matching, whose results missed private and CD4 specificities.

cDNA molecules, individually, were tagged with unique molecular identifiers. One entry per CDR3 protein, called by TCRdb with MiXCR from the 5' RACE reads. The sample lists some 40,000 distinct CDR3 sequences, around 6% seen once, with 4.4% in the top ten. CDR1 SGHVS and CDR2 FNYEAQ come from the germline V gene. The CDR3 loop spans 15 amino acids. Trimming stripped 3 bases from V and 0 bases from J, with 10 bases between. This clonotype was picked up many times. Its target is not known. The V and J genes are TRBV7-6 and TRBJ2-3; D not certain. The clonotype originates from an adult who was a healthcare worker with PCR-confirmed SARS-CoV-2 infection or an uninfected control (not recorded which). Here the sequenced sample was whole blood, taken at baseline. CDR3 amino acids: CASSLAGASTDTQYF. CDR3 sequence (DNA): TGTGCCAGCAGCTTGGCTGGTGCTAGCACAGATACGCAGTATTTT.